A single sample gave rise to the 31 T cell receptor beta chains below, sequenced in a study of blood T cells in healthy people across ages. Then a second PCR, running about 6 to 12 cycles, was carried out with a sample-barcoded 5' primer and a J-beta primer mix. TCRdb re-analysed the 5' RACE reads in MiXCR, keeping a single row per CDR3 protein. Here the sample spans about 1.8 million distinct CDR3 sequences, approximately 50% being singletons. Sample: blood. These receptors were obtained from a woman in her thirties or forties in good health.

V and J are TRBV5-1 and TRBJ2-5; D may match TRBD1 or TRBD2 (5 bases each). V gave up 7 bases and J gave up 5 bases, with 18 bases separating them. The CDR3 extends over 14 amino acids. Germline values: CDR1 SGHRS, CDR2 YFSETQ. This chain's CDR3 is CASFHRSGAETQYF. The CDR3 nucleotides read TGCGCCAGCTTCCATAGGTCCGGGGCGGAGACCCAGTACTTC.

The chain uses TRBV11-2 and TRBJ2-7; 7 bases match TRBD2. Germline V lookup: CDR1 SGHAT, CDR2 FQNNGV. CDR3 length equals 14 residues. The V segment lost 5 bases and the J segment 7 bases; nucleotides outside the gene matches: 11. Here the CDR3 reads CASSPNGGIVEQYF. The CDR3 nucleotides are TGTGCCAGCAGCCCGAACGGGGGGATCGTAGAGCAGTACTTC.

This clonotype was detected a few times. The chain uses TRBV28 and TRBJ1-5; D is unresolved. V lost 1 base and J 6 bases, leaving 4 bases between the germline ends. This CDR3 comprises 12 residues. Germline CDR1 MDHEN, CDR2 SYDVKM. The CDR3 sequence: CASSLSVQPQHF. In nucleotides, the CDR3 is TGTGCCAGCAGTTTATCCGTTCAGCCCCAGCATTTT. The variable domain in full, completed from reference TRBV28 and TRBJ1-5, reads DVKVTQSSRYLVKRTGEKVFLECVQDMDHENMFWYRQDPGLGLRLIYFSYDVKMKEKGDIPEGYSVSREKKERFSLILESASTNQTSMYLCASSLSVQPQHFGDGTRLSIL.

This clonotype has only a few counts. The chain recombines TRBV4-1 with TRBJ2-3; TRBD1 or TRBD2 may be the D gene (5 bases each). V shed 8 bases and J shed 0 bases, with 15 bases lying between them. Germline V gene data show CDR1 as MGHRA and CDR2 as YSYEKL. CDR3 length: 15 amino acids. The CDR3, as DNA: TGCGCCAGCCGAACCGGGGCGATTAGCACAGATACGCAGTATTTT. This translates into CASRTGAISTDTQYF.

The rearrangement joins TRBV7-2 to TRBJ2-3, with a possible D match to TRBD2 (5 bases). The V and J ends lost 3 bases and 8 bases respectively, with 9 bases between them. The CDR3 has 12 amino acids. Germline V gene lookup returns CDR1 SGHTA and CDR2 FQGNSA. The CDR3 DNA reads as TGTGCCAGCAGCTTTGTCGGGGTTACGCAGTATTTT. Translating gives CASSFVGVTQYF.

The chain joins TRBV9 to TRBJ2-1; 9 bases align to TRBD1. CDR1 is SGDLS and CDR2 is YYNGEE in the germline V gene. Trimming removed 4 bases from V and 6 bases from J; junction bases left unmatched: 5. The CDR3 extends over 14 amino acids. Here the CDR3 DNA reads TGTGCCAGCAGCACGGGGACAGGGTTCAATGAGCAGTTCTTC. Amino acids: CASSTGTGFNEQFF.

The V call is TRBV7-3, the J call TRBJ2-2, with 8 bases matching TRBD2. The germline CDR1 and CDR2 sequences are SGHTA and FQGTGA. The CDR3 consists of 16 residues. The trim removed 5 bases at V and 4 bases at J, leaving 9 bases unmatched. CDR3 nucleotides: TGTGCCAGCAGCCCAAAGGGACTAGTCGGCACCGGGGAGCTGTTTTTT. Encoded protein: CASSPKGLVGTGELFF.

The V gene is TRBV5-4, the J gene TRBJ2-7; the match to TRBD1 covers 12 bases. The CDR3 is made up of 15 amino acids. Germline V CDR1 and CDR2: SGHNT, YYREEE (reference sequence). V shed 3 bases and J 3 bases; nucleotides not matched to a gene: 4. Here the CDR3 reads CASSWGQGANYEQYF. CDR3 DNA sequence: TGTGCCAGCAGCTGGGGACAGGGGGCGAACTACGAGCAGTACTTC. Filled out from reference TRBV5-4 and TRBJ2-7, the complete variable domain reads ETGVTQSPTHLIKTRGQQVTLRCSSQSGHNTVSWYQQALGQGPQFIFQYYREEENGRGNFPPRFSGLQFPNYSSELNVNALELDDSALYLCASSWGQGANYEQYFGPGTRLTVT.

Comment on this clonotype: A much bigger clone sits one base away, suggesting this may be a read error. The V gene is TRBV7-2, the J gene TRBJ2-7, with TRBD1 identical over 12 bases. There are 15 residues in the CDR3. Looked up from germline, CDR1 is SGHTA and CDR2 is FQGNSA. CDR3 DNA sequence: TGTGCCAGCAGCTTGGGACAGGGGGCGCCCTACGGGCAGTACTTC. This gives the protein CASSLGQGAPYGQYF.

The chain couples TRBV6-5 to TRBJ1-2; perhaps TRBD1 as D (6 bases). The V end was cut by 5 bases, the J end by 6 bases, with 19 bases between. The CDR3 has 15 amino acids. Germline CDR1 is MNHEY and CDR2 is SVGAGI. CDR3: CASSRVSRGLNGYTF. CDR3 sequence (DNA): TGTGCCAGCAGTCGGGTCTCCCGGGGGCTTAATGGCTACACCTTC.

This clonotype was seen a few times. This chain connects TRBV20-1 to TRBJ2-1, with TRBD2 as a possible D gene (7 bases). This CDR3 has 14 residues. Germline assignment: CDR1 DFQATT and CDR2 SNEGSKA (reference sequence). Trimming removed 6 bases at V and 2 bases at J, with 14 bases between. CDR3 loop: CSAIHGGPYNEQFF. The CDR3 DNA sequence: TGCAGTGCGATTCACGGGGGGCCCTACAATGAGCAGTTCTTC.

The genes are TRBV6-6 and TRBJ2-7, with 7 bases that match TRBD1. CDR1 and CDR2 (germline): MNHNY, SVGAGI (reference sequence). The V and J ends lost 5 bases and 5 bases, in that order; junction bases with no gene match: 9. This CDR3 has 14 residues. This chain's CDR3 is CASSLQYRGDEQYF. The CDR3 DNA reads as TGTGCCAGCAGTCTCCAATACAGGGGCGACGAGCAGTACTTC.

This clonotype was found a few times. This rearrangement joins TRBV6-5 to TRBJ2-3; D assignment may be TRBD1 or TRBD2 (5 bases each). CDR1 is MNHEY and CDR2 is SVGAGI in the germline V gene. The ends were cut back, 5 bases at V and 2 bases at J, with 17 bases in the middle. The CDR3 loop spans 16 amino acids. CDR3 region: CASSTSGPMYTDTQYF. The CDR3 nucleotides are TGTGCCAGCAGTACATCGGGACCCATGTACACAGATACGCAGTATTTT.

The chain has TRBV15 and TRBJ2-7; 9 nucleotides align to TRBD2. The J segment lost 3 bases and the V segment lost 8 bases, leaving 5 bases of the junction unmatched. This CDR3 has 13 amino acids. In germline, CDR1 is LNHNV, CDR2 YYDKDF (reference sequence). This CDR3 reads CATSSGDHYEQYF. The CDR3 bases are TGTGCCACCTCTAGCGGGGACCACTACGAGCAGTACTTC.

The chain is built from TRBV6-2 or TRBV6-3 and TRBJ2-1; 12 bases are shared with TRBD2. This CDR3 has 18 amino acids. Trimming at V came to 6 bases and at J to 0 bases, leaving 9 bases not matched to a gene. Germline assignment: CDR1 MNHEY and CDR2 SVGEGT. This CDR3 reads CASRPRLAGDSSYNEQFF. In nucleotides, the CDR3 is TGTGCCAGCAGGCCTAGACTAGCGGGGGACTCCTCCTACAATGAGCAGTTCTTC.

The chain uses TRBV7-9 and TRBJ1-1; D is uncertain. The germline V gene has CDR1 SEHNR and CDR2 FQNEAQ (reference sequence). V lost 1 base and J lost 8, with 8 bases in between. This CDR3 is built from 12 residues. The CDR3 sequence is CASSLDPGEAFF. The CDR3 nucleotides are TGTGCCAGCAGCTTAGACCCCGGGGAAGCTTTCTTT.

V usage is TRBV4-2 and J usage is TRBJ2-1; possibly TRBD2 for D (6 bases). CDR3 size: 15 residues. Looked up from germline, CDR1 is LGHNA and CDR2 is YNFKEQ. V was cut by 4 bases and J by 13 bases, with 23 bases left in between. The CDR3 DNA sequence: TGTGCCAGCAGCCCTTACCGGGACTCCGCAACGCTACAGTTCTTC. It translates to CASSPYRDSATLQFF.

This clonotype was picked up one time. CDR3 region: CASRTGADSPLHF. The CDR3 DNA reads TGTGCCAGCAGAACAGGGGCTGATTCACCCCTCCACTTT. The chain uses TRBV12-3 or TRBV12-4 and TRBJ1-6; 7 bases fit TRBD1. Trimming took 6 bases from V and 8 from J; bases not matched to a gene: 4. The CDR3 is 13 amino acids.

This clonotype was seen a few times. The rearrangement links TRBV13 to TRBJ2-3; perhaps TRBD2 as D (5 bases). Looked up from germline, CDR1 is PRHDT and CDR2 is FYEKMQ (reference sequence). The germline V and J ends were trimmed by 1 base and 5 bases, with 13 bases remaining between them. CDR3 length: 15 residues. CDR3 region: CASSLAGSRVDTQYF. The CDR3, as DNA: TGTGCCAGCAGCTTAGCGGGGTCCCGGGTAGATACGCAGTATTTT.

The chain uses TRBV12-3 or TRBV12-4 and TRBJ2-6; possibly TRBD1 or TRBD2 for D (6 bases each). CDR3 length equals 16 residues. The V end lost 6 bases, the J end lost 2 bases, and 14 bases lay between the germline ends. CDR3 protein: CASSSRRGAGANVLTF. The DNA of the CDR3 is TGTGCCAGCAGCTCCCGGAGGGGGGCTGGGGCCAACGTCCTGACTTTC.

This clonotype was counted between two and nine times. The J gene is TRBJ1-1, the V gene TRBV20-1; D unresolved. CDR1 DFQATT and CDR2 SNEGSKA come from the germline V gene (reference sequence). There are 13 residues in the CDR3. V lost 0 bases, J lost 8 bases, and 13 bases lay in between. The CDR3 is CSARDLRGMEAFF. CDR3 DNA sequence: TGCAGTGCTAGAGATCTGAGAGGTATGGAAGCTTTCTTT.

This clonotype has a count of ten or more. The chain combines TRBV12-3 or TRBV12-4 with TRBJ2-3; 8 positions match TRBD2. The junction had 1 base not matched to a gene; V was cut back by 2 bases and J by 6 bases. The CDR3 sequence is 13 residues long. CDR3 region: CASSLSGGDTQYF. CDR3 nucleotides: TGTGCCAGCAGTTTAAGCGGGGGCGATACGCAGTATTTT.

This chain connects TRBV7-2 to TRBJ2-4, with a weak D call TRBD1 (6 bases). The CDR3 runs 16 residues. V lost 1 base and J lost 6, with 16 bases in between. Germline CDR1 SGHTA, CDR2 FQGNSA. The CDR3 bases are TGTGCCAGCAGCTTAGTGGTGGGCAGGGGAAGAAACATTCAGTACTTC. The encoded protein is CASSLVVGRGRNIQYF.

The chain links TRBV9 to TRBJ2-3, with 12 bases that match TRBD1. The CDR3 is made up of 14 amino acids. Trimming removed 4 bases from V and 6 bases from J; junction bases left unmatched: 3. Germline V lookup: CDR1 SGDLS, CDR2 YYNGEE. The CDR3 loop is CASSIGTGGDTQYF. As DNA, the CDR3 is TGTGCCAGCAGCATCGGGACAGGGGGCGATACGCAGTATTTT.

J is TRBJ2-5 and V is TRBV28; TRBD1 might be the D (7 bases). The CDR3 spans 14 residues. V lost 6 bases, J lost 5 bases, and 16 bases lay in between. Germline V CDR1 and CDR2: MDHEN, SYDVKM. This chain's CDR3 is CASSQQTGTETQYF. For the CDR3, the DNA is TGTGCCAGCAGCCAACAGACAGGGACTGAGACCCAGTACTTC.

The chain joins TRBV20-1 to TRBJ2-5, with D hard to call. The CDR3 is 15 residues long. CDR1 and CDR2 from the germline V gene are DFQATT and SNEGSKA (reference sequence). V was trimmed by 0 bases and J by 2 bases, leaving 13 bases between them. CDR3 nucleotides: TGCAGTGCTAGAGACCCGCTCCCCCAACAAGAGACCCAGTACTTC. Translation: CSARDPLPQQETQYF.

The CDR3 coding sequence is TGTGCCAGCAGTGAAGGGTGGCAGGGGGCAAATGAGCAGTTCTTC. It specifies CASSEGWQGANEQFF. V and J are TRBV2 and TRBJ2-1; 8 nucleotides align to TRBD1. The CDR3 covers 15 residues. The ends lost 1 base at V and 7 bases at J; junction bases unmatched: 6. Germline V CDR1 and CDR2: SNHLY, FYNNEI.

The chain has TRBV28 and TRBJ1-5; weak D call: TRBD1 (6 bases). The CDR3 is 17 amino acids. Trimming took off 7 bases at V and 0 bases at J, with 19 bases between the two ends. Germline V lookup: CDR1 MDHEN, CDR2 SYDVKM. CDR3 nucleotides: TGTGCCAGCATCAACTTAATGACAGGAAATAGCAATCAGCCCCAGCATTTT. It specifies CASINLMTGNSNQPQHF.

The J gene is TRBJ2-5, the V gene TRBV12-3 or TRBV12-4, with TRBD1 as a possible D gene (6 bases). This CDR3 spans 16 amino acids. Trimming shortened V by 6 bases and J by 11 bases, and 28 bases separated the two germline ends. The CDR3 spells CASRPRGGGPYNEQYF. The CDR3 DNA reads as TGTGCCAGCAGACCCAGAGGTGGGGGCCCGTACAATGAGCAGTACTTC.

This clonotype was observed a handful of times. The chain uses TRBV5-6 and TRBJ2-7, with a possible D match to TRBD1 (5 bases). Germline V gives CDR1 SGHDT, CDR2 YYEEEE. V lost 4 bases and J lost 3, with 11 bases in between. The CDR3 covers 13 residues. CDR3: CASSPKGLYEQYF. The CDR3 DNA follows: TGTGCCAGCAGCCCGAAGGGGCTCTACGAGCAGTACTTC. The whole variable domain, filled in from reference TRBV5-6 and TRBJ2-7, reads DAGVTQSPTHLIKTRGQQVTLRCSPKSGHDTVSWYQQALGQGPQFIFQYYEEEERQRGNFPDRFSGHQFPNYSSELNVNALLLGDSALYLCASSPKGLYEQYFGPGTRLTVT.

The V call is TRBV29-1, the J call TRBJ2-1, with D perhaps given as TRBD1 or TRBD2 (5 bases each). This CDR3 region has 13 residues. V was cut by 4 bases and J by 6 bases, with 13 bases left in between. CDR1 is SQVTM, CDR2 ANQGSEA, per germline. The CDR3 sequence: CSVVGSGSNEQFF. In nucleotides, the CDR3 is TGCAGCGTTGTTGGGTCAGGGAGCAATGAGCAGTTCTTC.